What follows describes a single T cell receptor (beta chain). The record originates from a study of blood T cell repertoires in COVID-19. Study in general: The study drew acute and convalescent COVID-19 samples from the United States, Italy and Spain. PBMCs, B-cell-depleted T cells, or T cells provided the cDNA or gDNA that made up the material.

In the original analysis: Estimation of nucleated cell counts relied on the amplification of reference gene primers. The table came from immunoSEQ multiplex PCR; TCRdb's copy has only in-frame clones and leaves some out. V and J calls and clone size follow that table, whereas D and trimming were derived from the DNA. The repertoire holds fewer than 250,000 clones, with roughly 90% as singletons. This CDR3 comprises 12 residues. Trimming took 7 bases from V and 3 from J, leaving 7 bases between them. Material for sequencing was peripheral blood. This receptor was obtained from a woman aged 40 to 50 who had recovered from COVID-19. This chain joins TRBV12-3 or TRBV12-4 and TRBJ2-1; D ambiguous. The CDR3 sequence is CASTPDYNEQFF. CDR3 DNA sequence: TGTGCCAGCACCCCAGACTACAATGAGCAGTTCTTC.